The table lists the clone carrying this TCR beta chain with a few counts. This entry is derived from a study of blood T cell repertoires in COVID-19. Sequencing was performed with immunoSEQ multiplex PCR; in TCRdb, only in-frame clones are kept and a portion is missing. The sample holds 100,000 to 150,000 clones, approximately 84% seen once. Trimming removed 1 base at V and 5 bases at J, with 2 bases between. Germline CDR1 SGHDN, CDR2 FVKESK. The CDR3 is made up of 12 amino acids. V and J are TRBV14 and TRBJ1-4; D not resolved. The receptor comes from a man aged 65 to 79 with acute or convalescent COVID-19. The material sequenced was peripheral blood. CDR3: CASSQVNEKLFF. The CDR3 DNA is TGTGCCAGCAGCCAAGTAAATGAAAAACTGTTTTTT.